The clone carrying this TCR beta chain was picked up one time. Per the study methods: Amplification of reference gene primers was used by the study to estimate nucleated cell counts. Libraries were prepared by immunoSEQ multiplex PCR; TCRdb keeps only in-frame clonotypes and omits some of them. That table furnishes V, J and clone size, whereas the DNA furnished D and trimming. Of approximately 220,000 clones in the sample, roughly 83% were seen once. The CDR3 totals 14 residues. CDR1 is LNHDA and CDR2 is SQIVND in the germline V gene (reference sequence). V was cut by 6 bases and J by 7 bases, with 13 bases left in between. The record originates from a study of blood T cell repertoires in COVID-19. In the study overall: The United States, Italy and Spain supplied acute and convalescent COVID-19 samples.

Everyone who took part was about 18 to 90 years old, and they came from 20 to 25 US areas. The source material was PBMCs or T cells enriched from blood (not recorded which). The rearrangement links TRBV19 to TRBJ1-6, with unresolved D. This TCR was sampled from a woman aged 40 to 55 with acute COVID-19. In DNA, the CDR3 is TGTGCCAGTAGCCCCTGGGGAGTAAATTCACCCCTCCACTTT. The encoded protein is CASSPWGVNSPLHF. The full variable domain, completed using reference TRBV19 and TRBJ1-6, is DGGITQSPKYLFRKEGQNVTLSCEQNLNHDAMYWYRQDPGQGLRLIYYSQIVNDFQKGDIAEGYSVSREKKESFPLTVTSAQKNPTAFYLCASSPWGVNSPLHFGNGTRLTVT.